The subject of this entry is one T cell receptor beta chain. Its antigen is unknown. This entry comes from a study of vaccination effects on CD4 cells after COVID-19. This CDR3 comprises 15 residues. The germline gives CDR1 MNHEY, CDR2 SVGAGI. The J segment lost 3 bases and the V segment lost 5 bases, leaving 7 bases of the junction unmatched. Assay used: immunoSEQ multiplex PCR; TCRdb lists only in-frame clones, some missing. The sample shows roughly 45,000 clones, approximately 70% of them seen only once. Upon completion of 10 to 11 days in culture, CD4+ T cells were isolated. Each participant received a vaccine that was either BNT162b2 or mRNA-1273, given as two doses. Neither prior SARS-CoV-2 infection nor positive nucleocapsid antibodies were present in the vaccine recipients. Fresh IL-2-containing medium replaced half the medium on days 3 and 7.

This sequence originates from a human donor who received a COVID-19 vaccine. The sample was CD4+ T cells from PBMCs cultured without peptide, taken after COVID-19 vaccination. The chain carries TRBV6-5 and TRBJ2-7; 10 positions match TRBD2. The CDR3 region has the DNA TGTGCCAGCAGTCGTCCCGGGACTAGCGACTACGAGCAGTACTTC. Translated, it gives CASSRPGTSDYEQYF.